This note documents a single TCR beta chain sequence. V trimming: 8 bases; J trimming: 2 bases; junction bases outside the gene matches: 6. CDR1 and CDR2 from the germline V gene are MNHEY and SVGAGI. The CDR3 has 15 residues. This entry is derived from a study of blood T cell repertoires in COVID-19. Turning to the study itself: PBMCs, B-cell-depleted T cells, or T cells were the source of the cDNA or gDNA that made up the material.

Profiled with immunoSEQ multiplex PCR; TCRdb holds only in-frame clones, not every one. The sample lists about 170,000 clones; about 87% were seen once. The sequencing sample was made of peripheral blood. The genes are TRBV6-5 and TRBJ1-5; the match to TRBD1 covers 10 bases. This receptor was obtained from a woman older than 75 with COVID-19, enrolled during active disease. The CDR3 region is CASYWTGGGNQPQHF. The CDR3 DNA follows: TGTGCCAGCTATTGGACAGGGGGTGGCAATCAGCCCCAGCATTTT.